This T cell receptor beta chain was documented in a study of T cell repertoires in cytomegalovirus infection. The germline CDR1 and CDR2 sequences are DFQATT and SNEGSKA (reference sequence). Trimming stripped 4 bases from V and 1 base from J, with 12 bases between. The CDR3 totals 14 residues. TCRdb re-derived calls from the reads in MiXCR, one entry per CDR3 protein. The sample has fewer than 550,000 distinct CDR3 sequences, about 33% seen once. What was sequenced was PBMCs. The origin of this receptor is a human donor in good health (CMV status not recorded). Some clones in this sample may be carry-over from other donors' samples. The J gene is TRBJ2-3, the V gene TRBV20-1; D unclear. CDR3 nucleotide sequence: TGCAGTGCTATGCGGATCACGGGCACAGATACGCAGTATTTT. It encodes CSAMRITGTDTQYF.